This TCR beta chain was documented in a study of blood T cell repertoires in COVID-19. Study overall: Material from acute and convalescent COVID-19 was sourced from the United States, Italy and Spain. PBMCs, B-cell-depleted T cells, or T cells were the source of the cDNA or gDNA that made up the material.

V was shortened by 0 bases and J by 8 bases, with 13 bases between the two germline ends. Germline lookup yields CDR1 GTSNPN and CDR2 SVGIG (reference sequence). This CDR3 region has 13 residues. In the original processing: Estimates of nucleated cell counts were drawn from the amplification of reference gene primers. The data were produced by immunoSEQ multiplex PCR, yet TCRdb's version contains in-frame clones alone and is incomplete. V and J calls and clone size follow that table, whereas D and trimming were derived from the DNA. The data contain about 260,000 clones, roughly nine tenths of them singletons.

Sequencing input: peripheral blood. The TCR originated in a man in his fifties or sixties who had recovered from COVID-19. J is TRBJ1-2 and V is TRBV30, with D possibly matching TRBD1 (6 bases). CDR3 protein: CAWSVGAMRGYTF. CDR3 nucleotide sequence: TGTGCCTGGAGTGTGGGGGCGATGAGGGGCTACACCTTC. Combining the CDR3 with reference TRBV30 and TRBJ1-2 gives the whole variable domain SQTIHQWPATLVQPVGSPLSLECTVEGTSNPNLYWYRQAAGRGLQLLFYSVGIGQISSEVPQNLSASRPQDRQFILSSKKLLLSDSGFYLCAWSVGAMRGYTFGSGTRLTVV.